This TCR beta chain was identified in a study of patients and donors after allogeneic stem cell transplantation. V was clipped by 0 bases and J by 0 bases, with 9 bases between them. This CDR3 spans 16 amino acids. CDR1 and CDR2 (germline): LGHNA, YSLEER. MiXCR, run by TCRdb on the RT-PCR reads, gives a single entry per CDR3 protein. In the table there are approximately 160,000 distinct CDR3 sequences, 30% of which are singletons. The sequencing sample was made of blood, either unsorted or a sorted T cell fraction (not recorded which). This chain connects TRBV4-3 to TRBJ1-5, with D unclear. The TCR originated in a human donor who was either an allogeneic HSCT recipient or a stem cell or donor lymphocyte infusion donor (not recorded which). It is not recorded whose cells these are; they may come from a transplant donor. CDR3 sequence reads: CASSQDYFDSNQPQHF. The DNA of the CDR3 is TGCGCCAGCAGCCAAGATTATTTTGATAGCAATCAGCCCCAGCATTTT.